Presented here are 10 T cell receptor beta chains from one specimen sequenced in a study of tumour-infiltrating T cells in Burkitt lymphoma (dated by TCRdb to between 2020 and 2021). Libraries were made using the immunoSEQ multiplex PCR assay. What TCRdb holds here is the immuneACCESS table cut down to in-frame rearrangements. Part of the clones is not present; checked against another copy, under half of the missing clones reflect an unresolved V gene, and the others are unexplained. The sample table contains fewer than 8,000 clones; only one count was recorded for 85% of them. Approximately 9.9% of the sample is taken by the ten largest. Sequenced material: tumor tissue. Receptors originate from a human donor with Burkitt lymphoma.

This rearrangement joins TRBV6-1 to TRBJ1-5; TRBD1 matches 8 bases. The CDR3 extends over 14 amino acids. CDR1 is MNHNS and CDR2 is SASEGT in the germline V gene. The V gene end was trimmed by 2 bases and the J gene end by 5 bases; junction bases not matched to a gene: 2. The CDR3 DNA reads TGTGCCAGCAGTGAATGGACAGGGCATCAGCCCCAGCATTTT. Translation: CASSEWTGHQPQHF.

The CDR3 bases are TGCGCCAGCAGCTTGGGTGGGCCAGATACGCAGTATTTT. Amino acids: CASSLGGPDTQYF. The chain uses TRBV5-1 and TRBJ2-3; D is unclear. The V and J ends lost 0 bases and 4 bases respectively, with 6 bases between them. The CDR3 has 13 residues. Germline V gives CDR1 SGHRS, CDR2 YFSETQ.

The chain has TRBV9 and TRBJ2-7; 8 bases fit TRBD1. The CDR3 spans 15 residues. Per the germline V gene, CDR1 is SGDLS and CDR2 is YYNGEE. Unmatched junction bases numbered 7, after V lost 0 bases and J lost 5 bases. CDR3 bases: TGTGCCAGCAGCGTAGTAGGCAGGGGGCTTGACGAGCAGTACTTC. Translated, it gives CASSVVGRGLDEQYF.

The rearrangement links TRBV7-9 to TRBJ2-2; TRBD2 matches 11 bases. CDR3 size: 14 residues. With 5 bases clipped from V and 9 bases from J, the junction kept 5 bases outside the gene matches. Germline V gives CDR1 SEHNR, CDR2 FQNEAQ (reference sequence). The CDR3, as DNA: TGTGCCAGCAGCGCCGGACTAGCGGGCCGGGAGCTGTTTTTT. Translating gives CASSAGLAGRELFF.

The chain has TRBV5-8 and TRBJ2-7, with TRBD1 identical over 9 bases. V trimming: 1 base; J trimming: 2 bases; junction bases outside the gene matches: 4. The CDR3 has 15 residues. From germline, CDR1 is SGHTS and CDR2 YDEGEE. In nucleotides, the CDR3 is TGTGCCAGCAGCTTGTACAGGGGGCCAGCCTACGAGCAGTACTTC. Translating it yields CASSLYRGPAYEQYF. Supplemented by reference TRBV5-8 and TRBJ2-7, the full variable domain reads EAGVTQSPTHLIKTRGQQATLRCSPISGHTSVYWYQQALGLGLQFLLWYDEGEERNRGNFPPRFSGRQFPNYSSELNVNALELEDSALYLCASSLYRGPAYEQYFGPGTRLTVT.

The chain carries TRBV6-1 and TRBJ1-1; D might be TRBD1 (5 bases). Trimming shortened V by 2 bases and J by 6 bases, and 13 bases separated the two germline ends. Germline-derived CDR1 and CDR2 are MNHNS and SASEGT. The CDR3 sequence is 14 residues long. For the CDR3, the DNA is TGTGCCAGCAGTGAAATTCAGGGTATAGCTGAAGCTTTCTTT. Amino acid sequence: CASSEIQGIAEAFF.

The chain combines TRBV9 with TRBJ2-6; unclear D gene. The CDR3 is made up of 18 amino acids. The germline V and J ends were trimmed by 0 bases and 0 bases, with 13 bases remaining between them. Germline loops: CDR1 SGDLS, CDR2 YYNGEE. CDR3 residues: CASSVAGNSLSGANVLTF. DNA for the CDR3: TGTGCCAGCAGCGTAGCTGGGAACAGCCTCTCTGGGGCCAACGTCCTGACTTTC.

This sequence joins TRBV21-1 and TRBJ2-2; the table's D gene call, TRBD2, was not cross checked with the DNA. TRBV21-1 is a known pseudogene. CDR3 length: 18 amino acids. The CDR3 is CASSSRTSGGAGTGELFF. The CDR3 DNA is TGTGCCAGCAGCTCCCGGACTAGCGGGGGGGCGGGCACCGGGGAGCTGTTTTTT.

This clone is a singleton in its sample. This chain joins TRBV7-3 and TRBJ2-1; D is possibly TRBD1 (6 bases). In germline, CDR1 is SGHTA, CDR2 FQGTGA. Trimming left V 1 base short and J 3 bases short, with 13 bases between. This CDR3 spans 16 amino acids. This chain's CDR3 is CASSLNGQRSYNEQFF. CDR3 DNA: TGTGCCAGCAGCTTAAACGGACAGAGGAGCTACAATGAGCAGTTCTTC.

This clone turned up a few times. The chain has TRBV19 and TRBJ2-1; unclear D gene. The CDR3 totals 11 residues. The germline V and J ends were trimmed by 10 bases and 4 bases, with 8 bases remaining between them. From germline, CDR1 is LNHDA and CDR2 SQIVND (reference sequence). DNA of the CDR3: TGTGCCATATCAGCTTACAATGAGCAGTTCTTC. Residues: CAISAYNEQFF.